This T cell receptor (beta chain) was sequenced in a study of blood T cell repertoires in COVID-19. For the study at large: Acute and convalescent COVID-19 specimens originated in the United States, Italy and Spain.

Study processing details: Reference gene primer amplification yielded estimated nucleated cell counts. Profiled with immunoSEQ multiplex PCR; TCRdb holds only in-frame clones, not every one. That table supplies the V and J calls and clone size; D and trimming were determined from the DNA. The sample lists tens of thousands of clones; less than 90% were seen once. This clone came up a few times. The CDR3 contains 13 residues. V dropped 7 bases and J dropped 4; count of bases not matched to a gene: 2. Germline lookup yields CDR1 MNHEY and CDR2 SMNVEV (reference sequence). The receptor comes from a man between 60 and 70 years old with active or convalescent COVID-19. Sequencing input: peripheral blood. The chain uses TRBV27 and TRBJ2-1; 9 nucleotides line up with TRBD1. The CDR3 coding sequence is TGTGCCAGCAAGGACAGGGGATACAATGAGCAGTTCTTC. This sequence encodes CASKDRGYNEQFF.